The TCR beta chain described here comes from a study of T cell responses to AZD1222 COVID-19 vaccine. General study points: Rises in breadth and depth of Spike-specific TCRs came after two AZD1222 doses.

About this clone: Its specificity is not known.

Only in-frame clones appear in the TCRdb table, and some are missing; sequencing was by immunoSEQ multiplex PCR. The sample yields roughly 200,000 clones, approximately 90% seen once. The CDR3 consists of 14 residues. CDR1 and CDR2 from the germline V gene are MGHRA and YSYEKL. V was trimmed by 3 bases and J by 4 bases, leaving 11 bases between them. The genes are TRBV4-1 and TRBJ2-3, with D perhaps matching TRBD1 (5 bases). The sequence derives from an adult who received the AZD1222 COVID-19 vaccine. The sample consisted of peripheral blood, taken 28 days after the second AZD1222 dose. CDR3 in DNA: TGCGCCAGCAGCCAGACCACAGGTTCAGATACGCAGTATTTT. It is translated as CASSQTTGSDTQYF.